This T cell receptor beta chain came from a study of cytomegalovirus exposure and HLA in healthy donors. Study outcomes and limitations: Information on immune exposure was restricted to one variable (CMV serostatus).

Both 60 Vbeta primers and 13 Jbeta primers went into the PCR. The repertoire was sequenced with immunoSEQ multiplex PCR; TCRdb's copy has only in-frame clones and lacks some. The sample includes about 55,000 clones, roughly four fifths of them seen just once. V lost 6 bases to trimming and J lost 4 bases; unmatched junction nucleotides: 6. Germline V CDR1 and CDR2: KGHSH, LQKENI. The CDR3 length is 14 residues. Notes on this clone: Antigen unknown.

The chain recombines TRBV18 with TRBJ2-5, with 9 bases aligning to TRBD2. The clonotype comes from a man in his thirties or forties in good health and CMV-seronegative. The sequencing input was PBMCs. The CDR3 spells CASSPASGAETQYF. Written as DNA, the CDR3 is TGTGCCAGCTCCCCAGCTAGCGGGGCAGAGACCCAGTACTTC.